This paragraph covers one TCR beta chain sequence. Its specificity is not known. Germline values: CDR1 SGHTS, CDR2 YDEGEE. J lost 4 bases, V lost 7 bases, and 6 bases had no gene match. This CDR3 has 14 amino acids. Cycle 7 day 1, cycle 4 day 1, and baseline were the timepoints at which blood was sampled. This record belongs to a study of OX40 agonist ivuxolimab in advanced cancers. At the level of the study: Enrolled patients in dose escalation had cancers that were hepatocellular carcinoma, melanoma, renal cell or head and neck cancer. The mean age was roughly 60 years, ranging from 23 to 79, with around four fifths of participants male. Study-wide points: CD4+ and CD8+ T cells in blood underwent clonal expansion by week 6 at 0.1 to 3.0 mg/kg.

Only in-frame clones appear in the TCRdb table, and some are missing; sequencing was by immunoSEQ multiplex PCR. Among tens of thousands of clones listed, roughly 90% were seen once. Sequenced here: CD4+ or CD8+ T cells sorted from blood, sampled in a trial of the OX40 agonist ivuxolimab. The sequence was obtained from an adult with an advanced solid tumor such as melanoma, head and neck, liver or kidney cancer. V is TRBV5-8 and J is TRBJ2-2; 8 bases match TRBD2. The CDR3 DNA reads TGTGCCAGCCTTAGCGGGATTTTCACCGGGGAGCTGTTTTTT. Residues: CASLSGIFTGELFF.